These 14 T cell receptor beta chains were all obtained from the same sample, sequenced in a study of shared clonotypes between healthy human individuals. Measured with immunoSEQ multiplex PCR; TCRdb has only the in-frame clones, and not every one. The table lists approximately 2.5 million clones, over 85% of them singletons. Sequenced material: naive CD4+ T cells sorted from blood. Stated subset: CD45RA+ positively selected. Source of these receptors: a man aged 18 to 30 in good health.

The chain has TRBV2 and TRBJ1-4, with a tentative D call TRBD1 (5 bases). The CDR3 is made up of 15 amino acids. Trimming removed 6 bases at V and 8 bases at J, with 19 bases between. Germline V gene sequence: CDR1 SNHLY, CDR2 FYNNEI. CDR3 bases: TGTGCCAGCAGCCCCGAGACCGTAAGGGGCGAAAAACTGTTTTTT. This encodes CASSPETVRGEKLFF.

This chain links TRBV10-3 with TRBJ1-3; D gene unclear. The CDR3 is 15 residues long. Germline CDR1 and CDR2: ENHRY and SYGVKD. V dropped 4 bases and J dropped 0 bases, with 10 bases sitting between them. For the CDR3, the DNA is TGTGCCATCAGTGCTACCGAACACTCTGGAAACACCATATATTTT. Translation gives CAISATEHSGNTIYF.

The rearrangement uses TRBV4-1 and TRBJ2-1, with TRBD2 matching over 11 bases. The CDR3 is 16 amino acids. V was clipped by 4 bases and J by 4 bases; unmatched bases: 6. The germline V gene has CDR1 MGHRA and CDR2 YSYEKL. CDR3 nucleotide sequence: TGCGCCAGCAGCCGTCTCCTAGCGGGGGGTTACAATGAGCAGTTCTTC. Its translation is CASSRLLAGGYNEQFF.

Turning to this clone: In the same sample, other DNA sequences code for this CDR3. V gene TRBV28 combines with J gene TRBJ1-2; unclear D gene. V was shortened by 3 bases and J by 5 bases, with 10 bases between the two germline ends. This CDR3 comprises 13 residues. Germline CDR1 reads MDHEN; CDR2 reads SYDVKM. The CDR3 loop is CASSLPGNYGYTF. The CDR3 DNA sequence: TGTGCCAGCAGTTTGCCCGGAAATTATGGCTACACCTTC.

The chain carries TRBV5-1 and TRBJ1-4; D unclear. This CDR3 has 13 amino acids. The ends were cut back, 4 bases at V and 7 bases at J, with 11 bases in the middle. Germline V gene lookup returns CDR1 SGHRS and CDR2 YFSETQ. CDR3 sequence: CASSPENSEKLFF. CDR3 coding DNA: TGCGCCAGCAGCCCCGAAAATAGTGAAAAACTGTTTTTT.

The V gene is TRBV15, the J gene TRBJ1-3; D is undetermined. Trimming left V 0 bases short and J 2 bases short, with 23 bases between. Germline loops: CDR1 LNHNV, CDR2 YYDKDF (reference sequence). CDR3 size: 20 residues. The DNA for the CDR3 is TGTGCCACCAGCAGAGATGGGCAACTCGGGAGACTAGGAACTGGAAACACCATATATTTT. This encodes CATSRDGQLGRLGTGNTIYF. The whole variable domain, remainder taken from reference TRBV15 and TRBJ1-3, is DAMVIQNPRYQVTQFGKPVTLSCSQTLNHNVMYWYQQKSSQAPKLLFHYYDKDFNNEADTPDNFQSRRPNTSFCFLDIRSPGLGDTAMYLCATSRDGQLGRLGTGNTIYFGEGSWLTVV.

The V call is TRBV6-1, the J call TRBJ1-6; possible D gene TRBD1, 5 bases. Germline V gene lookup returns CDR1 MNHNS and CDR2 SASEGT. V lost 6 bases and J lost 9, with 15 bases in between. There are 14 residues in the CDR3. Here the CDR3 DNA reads TGTGCCAGCAGCCCCGGGGGGGGAGCTTCACCCCTCCACTTT. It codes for CASSPGGGASPLHF.

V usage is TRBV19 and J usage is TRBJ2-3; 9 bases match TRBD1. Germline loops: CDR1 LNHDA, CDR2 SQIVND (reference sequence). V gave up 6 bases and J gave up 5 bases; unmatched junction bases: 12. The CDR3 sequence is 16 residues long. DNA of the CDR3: TGTGCCAGTAGGGAGAAGGGGACAGGGTTTGGAGATACGCAGTATTTT. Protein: CASREKGTGFGDTQYF. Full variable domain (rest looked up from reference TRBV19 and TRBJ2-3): DGGITQSPKYLFRKEGQNVTLSCEQNLNHDAMYWYRQDPGQGLRLIYYSQIVNDFQKGDIAEGYSVSREKKESFPLTVTSAQKNPTAFYLCASREKGTGFGDTQYFGPGTRLTVL.

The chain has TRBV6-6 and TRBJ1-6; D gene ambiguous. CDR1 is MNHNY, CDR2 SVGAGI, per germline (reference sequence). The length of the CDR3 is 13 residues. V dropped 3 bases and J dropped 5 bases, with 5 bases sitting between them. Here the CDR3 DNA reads TGTGCCAGCAGTTATGGAGATAATTCACCCCTCCACTTT. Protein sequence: CASSYGDNSPLHF.

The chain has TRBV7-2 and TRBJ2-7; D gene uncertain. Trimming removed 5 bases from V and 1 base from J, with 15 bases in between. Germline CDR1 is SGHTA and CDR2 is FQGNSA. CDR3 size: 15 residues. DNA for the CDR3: TGTGCCAGCAGCCCCGACTCGGCCGGGTCCTACGAGCAGTACTTC. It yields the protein CASSPDSAGSYEQYF.

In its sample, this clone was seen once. CDR3 sequence (DNA): TGTGCCAGCAGCTCTAGACAGAGCGCAAACTCCTATAATTCACCCCTCCACTTT. Amino acid sequence: CASSSRQSANSYNSPLHF. The rearrangement links TRBV5-6 to TRBJ1-6; the D gene is possibly TRBD1 (5 bases). Trimming pared 3 bases from V and 0 bases from J, leaving 16 bases between. The CDR3 length is 18 residues. The germline V gene encodes CDR1 SGHDT and CDR2 YYEEEE. Full variable domain (outside the CDR3, taken from reference TRBV5-6 and TRBJ1-6): DAGVTQSPTHLIKTRGQQVTLRCSPKSGHDTVSWYQQALGQGPQFIFQYYEEEERQRGNFPDRFSGHQFPNYSSELNVNALLLGDSALYLCASSSRQSANSYNSPLHFGNGTRLTVT.

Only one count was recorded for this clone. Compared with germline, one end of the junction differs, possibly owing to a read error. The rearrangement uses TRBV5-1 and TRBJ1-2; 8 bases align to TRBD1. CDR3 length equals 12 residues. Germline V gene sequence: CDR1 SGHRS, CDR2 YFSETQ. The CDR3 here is CFTGTGNYGYTF. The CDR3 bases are TGTTTTACCGGGACAGGCAACTATGGCTACACCTTC.

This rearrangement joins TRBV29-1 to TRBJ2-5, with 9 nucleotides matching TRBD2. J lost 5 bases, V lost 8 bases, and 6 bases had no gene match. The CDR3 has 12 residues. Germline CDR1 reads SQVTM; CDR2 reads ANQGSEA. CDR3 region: CSTGTSFETQYF. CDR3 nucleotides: TGCAGCACCGGGACTAGCTTTGAGACCCAGTACTTC.

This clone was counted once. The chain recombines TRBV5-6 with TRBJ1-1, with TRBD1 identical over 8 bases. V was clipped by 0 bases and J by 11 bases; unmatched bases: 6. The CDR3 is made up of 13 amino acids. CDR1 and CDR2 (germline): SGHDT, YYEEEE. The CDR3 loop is CASSLGQGWGAFF. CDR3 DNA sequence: TGTGCCAGCAGCTTGGGACAGGGGTGGGGTGCTTTCTTT.